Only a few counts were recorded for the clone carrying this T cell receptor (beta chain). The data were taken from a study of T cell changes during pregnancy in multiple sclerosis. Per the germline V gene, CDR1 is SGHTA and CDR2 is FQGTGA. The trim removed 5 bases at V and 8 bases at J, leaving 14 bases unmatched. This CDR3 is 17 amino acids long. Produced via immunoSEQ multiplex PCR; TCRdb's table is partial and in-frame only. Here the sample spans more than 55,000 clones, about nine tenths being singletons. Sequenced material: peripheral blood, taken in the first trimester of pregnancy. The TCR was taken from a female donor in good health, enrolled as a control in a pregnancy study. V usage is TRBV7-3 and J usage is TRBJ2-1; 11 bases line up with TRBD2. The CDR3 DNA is TGTGCCAGCAGCGCCGCCACTAGCGGGGGCCTAGGGGATGAGCAGTTCTTC. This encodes CASSAATSGGLGDEQFF.